Described below is a single T cell receptor (beta chain) sequence and its context. This record comes from a study of T cell responses to AZD1222 COVID-19 vaccine. The CDR3 extends over 12 amino acids. Germline-derived CDR1 and CDR2 are MNHEY and SMNVEV (reference sequence). With 0 bases removed from V and 5 bases from J, the gap between germline ends came to 4 bases. Produced via immunoSEQ multiplex PCR; TCRdb's table is partial and in-frame only. The data show around 130,000 clones, 89% seen once. The sample was peripheral blood, taken 28 days after the second AZD1222 dose. The chain is built from TRBV27 and TRBJ2-5; D remains unclear. This receptor was taken from an adult who received the AZD1222 COVID-19 vaccine. The CDR3 region is CASSLSGETQYF. CDR3 nucleotide sequence: TGTGCCAGCAGTTTATCTGGGGAGACCCAGTACTTC.